The 27 T cell receptor beta chains reported below all come from one sample, sequenced in a study of blood T cell repertoires in COVID-19. Clones were sequenced by immunoSEQ multiplex PCR, and TCRdb holds only the in-frame ones, with some missing. The table lists 100,000 to 150,000 clones, roughly 69% of them singletons. The sequencing sample was made of peripheral blood. The origin of the receptors is a woman in her 70s with acute or convalescent COVID-19.

The V call is TRBV7-9, the J call TRBJ1-2, with D unclear. The CDR3 extends over 12 amino acids. From germline, CDR1 is SEHNR and CDR2 FQNEAQ (reference sequence). V was clipped by 1 base and J by 9 bases, with 9 bases between them. The CDR3 DNA reads as TGTGCCAGCAGCTTAGGCGAGGGTAGCTACACCTTC. Encoded protein: CASSLGEGSYTF. Complete variable domain (other parts from reference TRBV7-9 and TRBJ1-2): DTGVSQNPRHKITKRGQNVTFRCDPISEHNRLYWYRQTLGQGPEFLTYFQNEAQLEKSRLLSDRFSAERPKGSFSTLEIQRTEQGDSAMYLCASSLGEGSYTFGSGTRLTVV.

The chain combines TRBV6-2 or TRBV6-3 with TRBJ2-1, with TRBD2 identical over 11 bases. J gave up 2 bases and V 5 bases, and 2 bases lay outside the gene matches. The CDR3 spans 15 residues. Germline CDR1 and CDR2: MNHEY and SVGEGT. CDR3 region: CASSSSGGAYNEQFF. The CDR3 DNA follows: TGTGCCAGCAGTAGTAGCGGGGGGGCCTACAATGAGCAGTTCTTC.

The V gene is TRBV28, the J gene TRBJ2-3, with 10 bases aligning to TRBD2. The trim removed 6 bases at V and 6 bases at J, leaving 12 bases unmatched. Germline CDR1 and CDR2: MDHEN and SYDVKM. This CDR3 has 16 amino acids. The CDR3 nucleotides are TGTGCCAGCAGGGCCTCGGGACTAGCGAGTAGGGATACGCAGTATTTT. Amino acid sequence: CASRASGLASRDTQYF.

The V call is TRBV7-9, the J call TRBJ2-7, with 14 bases fitting TRBD2. The CDR3 extends over 16 amino acids. V gave up 5 bases and J gave up 5 bases; unmatched junction bases: 8. From germline, CDR1 is SEHNR and CDR2 FQNEAQ (reference sequence). CDR3 sequence (DNA): TGTGCCAGCAGCACCGTGACTAGCGGGAGGGCCCACGAGCAGTACTTC. This encodes CASSTVTSGRAHEQYF.

There are many counts of this clone. The V gene is TRBV12-5, the J gene TRBJ1-1; 9 bases line up with TRBD1. The trim removed 6 bases at V and 2 bases at J, leaving 4 bases unmatched. The CDR3 runs to 14 residues. The germline gives CDR1 LGHNT, CDR2 FRNRAP. CDR3 coding DNA: TGTGCTAGTGGCCTGGGACAGGGAAACACTGAAGCTTTCTTT. This translates into CASGLGQGNTEAFF.

The gene calls are TRBV7-6 and TRBJ2-7, with a weak D call TRBD2 (5 bases). The germline V and J ends were trimmed by 2 bases and 6 bases, with 8 bases remaining between them. CDR1 and CDR2 (germline): SGHVS, FNYEAQ. The CDR3 has 12 amino acids. CDR3 sequence: CASSLPEGEQYF. CDR3 DNA: TGTGCCAGCAGCTTACCCGAGGGCGAGCAGTACTTC.

The V gene is TRBV6-5, the J gene TRBJ1-1; the D gene is possibly TRBD1 (5 bases). Trimming removed 2 bases at V and 10 bases at J, with 8 bases between. The germline gives CDR1 MNHEY, CDR2 SVGAGI. The CDR3 consists of 11 residues. CDR3: CASSYRDSAFF. The CDR3 nucleotides read TGTGCCAGCAGTTACAGGGACTCAGCTTTCTTT.

The chain is built from TRBV6-5 and TRBJ2-1; 8 bases agree with TRBD1. With V trimmed by 9 bases and J by 6 bases, 10 bases remained unmatched. CDR1 and CDR2 (germline): MNHEY, SVGAGI. This CDR3 contains 14 residues. CDR3 amino acids: CASTSGTGINEQFF. The DNA for the CDR3 is TGTGCCAGTACCTCCGGGACAGGTATCAATGAGCAGTTCTTC.

The V call is TRBV27, the J call TRBJ2-1; 9 positions match TRBD2. V lost 4 bases and J lost 5; bases outside the gene matches: 9. This CDR3 has 16 amino acids. The germline V gene has CDR1 MNHEY and CDR2 SMNVEV (reference sequence). In DNA form, the CDR3 reads TGTGCCAGCAGTTCACCCGGGACTAGCTTTGACAATGAGCAGTTCTTC. It yields the protein CASSSPGTSFDNEQFF.

This chain uses TRBV30 with TRBJ2-7; 9 nucleotides agree with TRBD1. J gave up 2 bases and V 3 bases, and 8 bases lay outside the gene matches. The CDR3 runs 15 residues. Germline values: CDR1 GTSNPN, CDR2 SVGIG (reference sequence). CDR3 DNA sequence: TGTGCCTGGAGCGCGACCGGGACAGGGCCCTACGAGCAGTACTTC. It is translated as CAWSATGTGPYEQYF.

There are a few counts of this clone. The chain couples TRBV10-3 to TRBJ1-6, with D possibly matching TRBD1 (6 bases). The length of the CDR3 is 16 residues. Trimming removed 3 bases at V and 3 bases at J, with 12 bases between. The germline gives CDR1 ENHRY, CDR2 SYGVKD. CDR3 nucleotide sequence: TGTGCCATCAGTGAACGAGGGGGTGGCTATAATTCACCCCTCCACTTT. Translating it yields CAISERGGGYNSPLHF.

The chain's CDR3 is CASSSPSRTSGLGAQYF. For the CDR3, the DNA is TGTGCCAGCAGTTCCCCATCCAGGACTAGCGGCCTTGGGGCCCAGTACTTC. The chain links TRBV6-2 or TRBV6-3 to TRBJ2-5; 10 bases are a match to TRBD2. After removal of 4 bases from V and 9 bases from J, the junction contained 17 bases not matched to a gene. CDR1 MNHEY and CDR2 SVGEGT come from the germline V gene. CDR3 length: 17 amino acids.

V usage is TRBV29-1 and J usage is TRBJ2-5, with D possibly matching TRBD2 (7 bases). The V and J ends lost 5 bases and 1 base respectively, with 14 bases between them. The germline V gene encodes CDR1 SQVTM and CDR2 ANQGSEA. This CDR3 comprises 14 residues. The DNA of the CDR3 is TGCAGCGTTTGGGGGGGCTTGCCCCAAGAGACCCAGTACTTC. It specifies CSVWGGLPQETQYF.

This chain uses TRBV5-4 with TRBJ2-1, with 11 bases matching TRBD2. V dropped 4 bases and J dropped 1; count of bases not matched to a gene: 7. CDR3 length equals 17 residues. Germline V gives CDR1 SGHNT, CDR2 YYREEE (reference sequence). CDR3 bases: TGTGCCAGCAGCGGTGGGACTAGCGGACGTTCCTACAATGAGCAGTTCTTC. The encoded protein is CASSGGTSGRSYNEQFF.

This sequence joins TRBV11-2 and TRBJ2-7; D not certain. Germline V gene sequence: CDR1 SGHAT, CDR2 FQNNGV. This CDR3 has 15 residues. Between the trimmed V and J ends, which lost 6 bases and 0 bases, there was a span of 15 bases. The CDR3 region is CASRTISLLSYEQYF. CDR3 sequence (DNA): TGTGCCAGCAGAACGATTAGCCTCCTCTCCTACGAGCAGTACTTC.

The chain carries TRBV28 and TRBJ2-6; TRBD1 is a possible D gene (5 bases). Germline V gene lookup returns CDR1 MDHEN and CDR2 SYDVKM. This CDR3 region has 16 residues. V was clipped by 3 bases and J by 1 base, with 10 bases between them. The CDR3 DNA reads as TGTGCCAGCAGTTTTGCGACAGCATCTGGGGCCAACGTCCTGACTTTC. Translation gives CASSFATASGANVLTF. Drawing the rest from reference TRBV28 and TRBJ2-6, the complete variable domain is DVKVTQSSRYLVKRTGEKVFLECVQDMDHENMFWYRQDPGLGLRLIYFSYDVKMKEKGDIPEGYSVSREKKERFSLILESASTNQTSMYLCASSFATASGANVLTFGAGSRLTVL.

This chain links TRBV12-5 with TRBJ1-2; D gene unclear. Germline V gene lookup returns CDR1 LGHNT and CDR2 FRNRAP. Trimming shortened V by 1 base and J by 1 base, and 4 bases separated the two germline ends. This CDR3 region has 13 residues. The CDR3 coding sequence is TGTGCTAGTGGTTTGGCCTATAACTATGGCTACACCTTC. This encodes CASGLAYNYGYTF.

This rearrangement joins TRBV18 to TRBJ2-2, with a weak D call TRBD2 (6 bases). Trimming stripped 3 bases from V and 0 bases from J, with 11 bases between. Germline V CDR1 and CDR2: KGHSH, LQKENI. The CDR3 extends over 16 amino acids. The CDR3 region is CASSPGAGSNTGELFF. The CDR3 bases are TGTGCCAGCTCACCCGGAGCGGGTTCGAACACCGGGGAGCTGTTTTTT.

The rearrangement links TRBV11-2 to TRBJ1-6; unclear D gene. CDR1 and CDR2 (germline): SGHAT, FQNNGV. V was pared by 6 bases and J by 11 bases, with 14 bases between. CDR3 length equals 13 residues. Written as DNA, the CDR3 is TGTGCCAGCAGTCCGACGGGAGAAGCACCCCTCCACTTT. Protein product: CASSPTGEAPLHF.

This clone came up once. V and J are TRBV19 and TRBJ2-1; 8 bases line up with TRBD2. V shed 7 bases and J 0 bases; nucleotides not matched to a gene: 11. Per germline, CDR1 LNHDA and CDR2 SQIVND (reference sequence). This CDR3 comprises 17 residues. CDR3 in amino acids: CASKGSTSVSSYNEQFF. The CDR3 DNA is TGTGCCAGTAAAGGCTCGACTAGCGTAAGCTCCTACAATGAGCAGTTCTTC.

The chain is built from TRBV7-2 and TRBJ1-4; D is uncertain. This CDR3 is 16 amino acids long. Germline CDR1 reads SGHTA; CDR2 reads FQGNSA. V lost 4 bases, J lost 0 bases, and 12 bases lay in between. The CDR3 loop is CASSYGDITTNEKLFF. For the CDR3, the DNA is TGTGCCAGCAGCTACGGAGATATTACAACTAATGAAAAACTGTTTTTT.

The V and J genes are TRBV5-5 and TRBJ1-4; 8 nucleotides match TRBD1. The CDR3 contains 16 residues. Germline V CDR1 and CDR2: SGHKS, YYEKEE (reference sequence). Trimming took 4 bases from V and 8 from J; bases not matched to a gene: 13. CDR3 in DNA: TGTGCCAGCAGCCCGGTATACGACAGGGGAAGGGAAAAACTGTTTTTT. It codes for CASSPVYDRGREKLFF. The variable domain in full, with the rest retrieved from reference TRBV5-5 and TRBJ1-4, is DAGVTQSPTHLIKTRGQQVTLRCSPISGHKSVSWYQQVLGQGPQFIFQYYEKEERGRGNFPDRFSARQFPNYSSELNVNALLLGDSALYLCASSPVYDRGREKLFFGSGTQLSVL.

This clone was counted between two and nine times. This sequence joins TRBV3-1 (or the pseudogene TRBV3-2) and TRBJ1-5; a possible D gene is TRBD1 (5 bases). The CDR3 has 13 residues. Germline values: CDR1 LGHDT, CDR2 YNNKEL (reference sequence). V was trimmed by 0 bases and J by 7 bases, leaving 7 bases between them. The CDR3 DNA is TGTGCCAGCAGCCAAGATCAGGGCCAGCCCCAGCATTTT. It encodes CASSQDQGQPQHF.

This chain links TRBV5-6 with TRBJ2-1, with TRBD2 as a possible D gene (5 bases). This CDR3 comprises 15 residues. Trimming removed 6 bases from V and 0 bases from J, with 13 bases in between. CDR1 and CDR2 (germline): SGHDT, YYEEEE. The chain's CDR3 is CASNPPGFSYNEQFF. For the CDR3, the DNA is TGTGCCAGCAATCCTCCGGGGTTCTCCTACAATGAGCAGTTCTTC.

The CDR3 is CASSDYTGSPLHF. The CDR3 bases are TGTGCCAGCAGTGACTACACGGGATCACCCCTCCACTTT. The chain joins TRBV6-4 to TRBJ1-6, with no clear D. V dropped 1 base and J dropped 10 bases, with 8 bases sitting between them. CDR1 and CDR2 from the germline V gene are MRHNA and SNTAGT. This CDR3 has 13 residues.

This clone turned up a few times. The rearrangement links TRBV5-3 to TRBJ1-1, with 7 bases fitting TRBD1. TRBV5-3 is identified as an open reading frame with a role that is uncertain. V lost 0 bases, J lost 3 bases, and 11 bases stayed unmatched. The length of the CDR3 is 17 residues. The CDR3 region is CARSLEPTGPDDTEAFF. CDR3 nucleotide sequence: TGTGCCAGAAGCTTGGAACCGACAGGGCCGGATGACACTGAAGCTTTCTTT.

The chain has TRBV5-5 and TRBJ1-1; TRBD1 aligns across 10 bases. This CDR3 has 14 residues. Per germline, CDR1 SGHKS and CDR2 YYEKEE (reference sequence). With 3 bases clipped from V and 5 bases from J, the junction kept 4 bases outside the gene matches. The DNA for the CDR3 is TGTGCCAGCAGCTGGACAGGGGGGGTGACTGAAGCTTTCTTT. This translates into CASSWTGGVTEAFF.